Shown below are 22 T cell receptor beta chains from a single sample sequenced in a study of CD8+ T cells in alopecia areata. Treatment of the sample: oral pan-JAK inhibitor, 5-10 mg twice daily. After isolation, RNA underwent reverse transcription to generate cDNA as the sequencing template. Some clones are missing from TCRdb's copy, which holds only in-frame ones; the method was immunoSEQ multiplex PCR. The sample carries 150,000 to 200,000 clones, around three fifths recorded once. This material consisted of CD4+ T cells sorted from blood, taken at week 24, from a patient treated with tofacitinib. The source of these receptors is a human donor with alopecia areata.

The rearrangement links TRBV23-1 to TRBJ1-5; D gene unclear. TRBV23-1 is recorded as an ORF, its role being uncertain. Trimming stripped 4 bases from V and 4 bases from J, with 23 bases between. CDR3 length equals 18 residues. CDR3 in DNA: TGCGCCAGCAGTCGGTTGTGTCTGAGATTAGCCATAAATCAGCCCCAGCATTTT. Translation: CASSRLCLRLAINQPQHF.

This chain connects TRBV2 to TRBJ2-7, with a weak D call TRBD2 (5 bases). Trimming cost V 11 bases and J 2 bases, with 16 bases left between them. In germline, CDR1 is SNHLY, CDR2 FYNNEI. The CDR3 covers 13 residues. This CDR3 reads CADRGADPYEQYF. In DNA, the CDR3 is TGTGCCGACCGCGGAGCGGACCCCTACGAGCAGTACTTC.

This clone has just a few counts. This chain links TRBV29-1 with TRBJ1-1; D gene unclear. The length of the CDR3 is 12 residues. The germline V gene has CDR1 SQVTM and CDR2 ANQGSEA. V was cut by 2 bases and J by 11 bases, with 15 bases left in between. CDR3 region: CSVEIGPGRAFF. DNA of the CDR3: TGCAGCGTTGAAATCGGCCCTGGGAGGGCTTTCTTT.

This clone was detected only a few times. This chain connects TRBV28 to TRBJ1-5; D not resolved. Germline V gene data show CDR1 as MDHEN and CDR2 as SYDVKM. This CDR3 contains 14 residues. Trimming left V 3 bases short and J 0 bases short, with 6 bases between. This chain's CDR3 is CASSFPNSNQPQHF. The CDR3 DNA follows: TGTGCCAGCAGTTTTCCGAATAGCAATCAGCCCCAGCATTTT.

CDR3 loop: CSVRLAGGTDTQYF. CDR3 DNA sequence: TGCAGCGTCCGACTAGCGGGGGGCACAGATACGCAGTATTTT. The chain recombines TRBV29-1 with TRBJ2-3; 12 bases match TRBD2. With V trimmed by 6 bases and J by 1 base, 2 bases remained unmatched. Germline-derived CDR1 and CDR2 are SQVTM and ANQGSEA. This CDR3 spans 14 amino acids.

The CDR3 DNA sequence: TGTGCCAGCAGCTTATGGGGGGCGAAATTCCACGAGCAGTACTTC. Protein: CASSLWGAKFHEQYF. The chain recombines TRBV7-2 with TRBJ2-7; D is perhaps TRBD1 or TRBD2 (6 bases each). The V end lost 2 bases, the J end lost 5 bases, and 16 bases lay between the germline ends. In germline, CDR1 is SGHTA, CDR2 FQGNSA. The CDR3 runs 15 residues.

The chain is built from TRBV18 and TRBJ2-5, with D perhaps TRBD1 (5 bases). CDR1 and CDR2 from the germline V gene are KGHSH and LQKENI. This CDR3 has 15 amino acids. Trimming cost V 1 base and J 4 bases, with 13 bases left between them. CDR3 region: CASSPQGAQGETQYF. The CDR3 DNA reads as TGTGCCAGCTCACCACAAGGGGCCCAGGGAGAGACCCAGTACTTC.

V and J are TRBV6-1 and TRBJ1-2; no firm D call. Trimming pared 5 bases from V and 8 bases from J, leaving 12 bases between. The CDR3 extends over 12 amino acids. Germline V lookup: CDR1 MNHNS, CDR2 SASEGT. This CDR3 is CASSPVWKGYTF. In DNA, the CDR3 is TGTGCCAGCAGTCCCGTATGGAAGGGCTACACCTTC.

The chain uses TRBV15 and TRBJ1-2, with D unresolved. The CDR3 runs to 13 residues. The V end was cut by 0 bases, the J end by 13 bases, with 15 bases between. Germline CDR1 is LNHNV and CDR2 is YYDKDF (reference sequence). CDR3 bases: TGTGCCACCAGCAGAGATTTTTCGGGTTTACCCACCTTC. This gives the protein CATSRDFSGLPTF.

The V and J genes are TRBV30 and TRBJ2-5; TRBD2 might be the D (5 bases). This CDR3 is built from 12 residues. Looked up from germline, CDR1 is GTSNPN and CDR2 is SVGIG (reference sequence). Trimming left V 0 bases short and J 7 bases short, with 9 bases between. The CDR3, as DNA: TGTGCCTGGAGTGTACTAGAAGGGACCCAGTACTTC. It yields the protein CAWSVLEGTQYF.

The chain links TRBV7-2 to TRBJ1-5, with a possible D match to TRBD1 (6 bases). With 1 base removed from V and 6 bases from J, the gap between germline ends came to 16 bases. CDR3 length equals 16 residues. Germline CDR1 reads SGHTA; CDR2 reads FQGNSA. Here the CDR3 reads CASSLGGQGLGQPQHF. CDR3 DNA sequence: TGTGCCAGCAGCTTAGGAGGGCAGGGGTTGGGTCAGCCCCAGCATTTT.

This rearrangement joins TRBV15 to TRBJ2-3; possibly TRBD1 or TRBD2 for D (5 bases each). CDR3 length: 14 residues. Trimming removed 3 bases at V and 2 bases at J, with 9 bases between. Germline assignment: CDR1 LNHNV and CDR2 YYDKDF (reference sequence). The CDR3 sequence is CATSRGVDTDTQYF. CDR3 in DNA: TGTGCCACCAGCAGGGGGGTGGACACAGATACGCAGTATTTT.

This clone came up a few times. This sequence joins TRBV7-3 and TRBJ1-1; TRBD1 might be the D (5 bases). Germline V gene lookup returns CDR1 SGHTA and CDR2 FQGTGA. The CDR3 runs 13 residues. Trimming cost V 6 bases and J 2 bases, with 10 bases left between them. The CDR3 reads CASRQDRNTEAFF. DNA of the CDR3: TGTGCCAGCAGACAAGACAGAAACACTGAAGCTTTCTTT.

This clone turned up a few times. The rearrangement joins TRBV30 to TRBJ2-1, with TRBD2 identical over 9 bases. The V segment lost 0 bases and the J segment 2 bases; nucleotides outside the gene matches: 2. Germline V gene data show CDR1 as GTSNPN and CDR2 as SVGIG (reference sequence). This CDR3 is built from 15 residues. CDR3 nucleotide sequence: TGTGCCTGGAGTGTACTAGCGGGTCCCTACAATGAGCAGTTCTTC. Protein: CAWSVLAGPYNEQFF. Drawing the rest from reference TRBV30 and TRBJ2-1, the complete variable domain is SQTIHQWPATLVQPVGSPLSLECTVEGTSNPNLYWYRQAAGRGLQLLFYSVGIGQISSEVPQNLSASRPQDRQFILSSKKLLLSDSGFYLCAWSVLAGPYNEQFFGPGTRLTVL.

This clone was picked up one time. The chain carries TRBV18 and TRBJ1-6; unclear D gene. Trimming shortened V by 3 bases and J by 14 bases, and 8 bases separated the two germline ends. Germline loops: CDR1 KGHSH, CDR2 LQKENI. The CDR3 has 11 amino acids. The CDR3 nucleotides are TGTGCCAGCTCACCGGGTCAGTCCCTCCACTTT. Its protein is CASSPGQSLHF.

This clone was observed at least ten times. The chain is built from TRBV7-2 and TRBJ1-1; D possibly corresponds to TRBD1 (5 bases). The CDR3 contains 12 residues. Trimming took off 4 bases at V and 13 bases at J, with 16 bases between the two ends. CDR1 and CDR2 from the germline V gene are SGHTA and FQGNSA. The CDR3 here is CASSSAGIRVFF. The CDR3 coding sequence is TGTGCCAGCAGCTCTGCAGGGATTCGGGTTTTCTTT.

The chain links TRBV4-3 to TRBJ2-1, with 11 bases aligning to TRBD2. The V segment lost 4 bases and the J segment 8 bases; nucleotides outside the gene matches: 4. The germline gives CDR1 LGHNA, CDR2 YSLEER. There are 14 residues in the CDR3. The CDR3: CASSPSGGRDEQFF. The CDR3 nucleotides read TGCGCCAGCAGCCCTAGCGGGGGGAGGGATGAGCAGTTCTTC.

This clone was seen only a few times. CDR3 sequence (DNA): TGTGCCAGCAGTTCCTCTGCGACAGGGAGGGGGGAGCTGTTTTTT. This gives the protein CASSSSATGRGELFF. The V and J genes are TRBV11-2 and TRBJ2-2; TRBD1 is a possible D gene (7 bases). Germline assignment: CDR1 SGHAT and CDR2 FQNNGV. Deletions cut 6 bases from V and 8 bases from J, with 19 bases between. This CDR3 is built from 15 residues.

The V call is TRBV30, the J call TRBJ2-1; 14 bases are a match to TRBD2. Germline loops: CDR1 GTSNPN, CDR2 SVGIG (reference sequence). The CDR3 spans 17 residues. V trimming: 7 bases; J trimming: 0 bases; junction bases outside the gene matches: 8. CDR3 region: CALRTSGGRSSYNEQFF. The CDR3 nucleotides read TGTGCCTTGAGGACTAGCGGGGGGCGAAGCTCCTACAATGAGCAGTTCTTC. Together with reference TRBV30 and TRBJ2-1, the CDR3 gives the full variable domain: SQTIHQWPATLVQPVGSPLSLECTVEGTSNPNLYWYRQAAGRGLQLLFYSVGIGQISSEVPQNLSASRPQDRQFILSSKKLLLSDSGFYLCALRTSGGRSSYNEQFFGPGTRLTVL.

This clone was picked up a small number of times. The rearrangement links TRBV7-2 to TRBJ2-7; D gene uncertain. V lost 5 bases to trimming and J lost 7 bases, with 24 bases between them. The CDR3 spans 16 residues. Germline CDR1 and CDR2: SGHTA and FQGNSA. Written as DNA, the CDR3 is TGTGCCAGCAGCGCTATCGACACGGCCTACGTGGGAGAGCAGTACTTC. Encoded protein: CASSAIDTAYVGEQYF.

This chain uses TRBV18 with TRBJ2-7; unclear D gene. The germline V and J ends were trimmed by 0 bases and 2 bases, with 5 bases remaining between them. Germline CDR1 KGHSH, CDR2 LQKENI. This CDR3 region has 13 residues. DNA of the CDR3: TGTGCCAGCTCACCACCGGTTACCTACGAGCAGTACTTC. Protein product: CASSPPVTYEQYF.

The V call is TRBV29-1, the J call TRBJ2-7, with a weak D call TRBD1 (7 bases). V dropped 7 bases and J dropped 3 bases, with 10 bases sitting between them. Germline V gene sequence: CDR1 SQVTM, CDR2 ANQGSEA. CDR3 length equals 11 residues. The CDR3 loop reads CSGGTDYEQYF. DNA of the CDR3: TGCAGCGGCGGGACAGACTACGAGCAGTACTTC.